These 7 T cell receptor beta chains came from one sample sequenced in a study of coeliac disease. Produced via immunoSEQ multiplex PCR; TCRdb's table is partial and in-frame only. The top ten clones hold 20% of a sample with thousands of clones, roughly 71% of them seen once. Specimen: lamina propria lymphocytes from the gut. The receptors here all came from a woman aged 55-70 years with celiac disease.

This clone has more than one count but fewer than ten. This chain links TRBV5-4 with TRBJ2-7; 8 bases are a match to TRBD2. This CDR3 is built from 14 residues. V shed 4 bases, J shed 3 bases, and the junction held 6 bases outside the gene matches. CDR1 SGHNT and CDR2 YYREEE come from the germline V gene (reference sequence). The CDR3 bases are TGTGCCAGCAGCGGTAGCGGGGCCATCTACGAGCAGTACTTC. Encoded protein: CASSGSGAIYEQYF.

The CDR3 loop is CASPTPTDTGELFF. For the CDR3, the DNA is TGCGCCAGCCCCACCCCCACAGACACCGGGGAGCTGTTTTTT. The V and J genes are TRBV23-1 and TRBJ2-2, with unresolved D. TRBV23-1 is reported as an ORF; its role is uncertain. This CDR3 region has 14 residues. Trimming removed 8 bases at V and 3 bases at J, with 13 bases between.

This clone was detected only a few times. The chain joins TRBV5-1 to TRBJ2-7; TRBD1 matches at 7 bases. This CDR3 contains 13 residues. V gave up 4 bases and J gave up 3 bases; unmatched junction bases: 4. Germline assignment: CDR1 SGHRS and CDR2 YFSETQ. CDR3 DNA sequence: TGCGCCAGCAGCCTGACAGGGCACTACGAGCAGTACTTC. Residues: CASSLTGHYEQYF.

The chain employs TRBV6-4 and TRBJ2-7, with D tentatively TRBD2 (6 bases). CDR1 and CDR2 (germline): MRHNA, SNTAGT. V was pared by 2 bases and J by 2 bases, with 22 bases between. There are 18 residues in the CDR3. The CDR3 spells CASSDPARGGAQTYEQYF. The CDR3 DNA follows: TGTGCCAGCAGTGACCCGGCGAGAGGAGGGGCACAAACCTACGAGCAGTACTTC.

This clone was counted between two and nine times. As DNA, the CDR3 is TGTGCCAGCCTTGCCGCTCGGGCTGGGGCCAACGTCCTGACTTTC. Its translation: CASLAARAGANVLTF. This chain connects TRBV6-1 to TRBJ2-6, with D hard to call. The V gene's germline CDR1 is MNHNS and CDR2 SASEGT. The CDR3 loop spans 15 amino acids. V was clipped by 8 bases and J by 2 bases, with 13 bases between them.

This clone has more than one count but fewer than ten. The chain recombines TRBV28 with TRBJ2-7; 7 nucleotides agree with TRBD2. The CDR3 runs 14 residues. V lost 3 bases and J lost 1; bases outside the gene matches: 3. Germline lookup yields CDR1 MDHEN and CDR2 SYDVKM. CDR3 sequence reads: CASSFGGGSYEQYF. CDR3 sequence (DNA): TGTGCCAGCAGTTTTGGGGGAGGGTCCTACGAGCAGTACTTC. The whole variable domain, remainder taken from reference TRBV28 and TRBJ2-7, is DVKVTQSSRYLVKRTGEKVFLECVQDMDHENMFWYRQDPGLGLRLIYFSYDVKMKEKGDIPEGYSVSREKKERFSLILESASTNQTSMYLCASSFGGGSYEQYFGPGTRLTVT.

This clone showed up just a few times. The J gene is TRBJ2-1, the V gene TRBV21-1; no check of the table's D call, TRBD1, against the DNA was made. TRBV21-1 is a pseudogene locus. The CDR3 loop spans 16 amino acids. The CDR3 nucleotides are TGTGCCAGCAGCAAAGGGAACAGGGAGATCTACAATGAGCAGTTCTTC. Protein product: CASSKGNREIYNEQFF.